These 29 T cell receptor beta chains originate from one sample sequenced in a study of blood T cell repertoires in COVID-19 (dated by TCRdb to about 2020). The protocol used for the library was the immunoSEQ multiplex PCR assay. The immuneACCESS repertoire file appears here via TCRdb, limited to in-frame rearrangements. These files lack a portion of the clones; in checked studies, under half of the deficit traces to unresolved V genes, and the cause of the others is not known. This sample holds about 64,000 clones; roughly 78% were observed only once. The biggest ten clones account for around 14% of the sample. Sequencing was performed on peripheral blood. The receptors stem from a man aged 60 to 75 with COVID-19, enrolled during active disease.

J is TRBJ2-1 and V is TRBV30; D is ambiguous. The CDR3 has 12 amino acids. Germline V CDR1 and CDR2: GTSNPN, SVGIG (reference sequence). V was cut by 4 bases and J by 4 bases, with 8 bases left in between. CDR3 DNA sequence: TGTGCCTGGACCCCCCAATACAATGAGCAGTTCTTC. Amino acid sequence: CAWTPQYNEQFF.

CDR3 in DNA: TGTGGGACAGGGGACCAAGAGACCCAGTACTTC. It is translated as CGTGDQETQYF. The chain has TRBV7-9 and TRBJ2-5; 9 positions agree with TRBD1. The CDR3 sequence is 11 residues long. CDR1 SEHNR and CDR2 FQNEAQ come from the germline V gene (reference sequence).

The rearrangement links TRBV28 to TRBJ2-5; TRBD1 is a possible D gene (6 bases). Germline CDR1 is MDHEN and CDR2 is SYDVKM. The V end was cut by 7 bases, the J end by 5 bases, with 14 bases between. The CDR3 contains 13 residues. The CDR3 nucleotides read TGTGCCAGCAACACTGGACAGCTCGAGACCCAGTACTTC. It encodes CASNTGQLETQYF.

The V gene is TRBV11-3, the J gene TRBJ2-3; 8 bases are shared with TRBD2. The CDR3 length is 13 residues. CDR1 SGHNT and CDR2 YENEEA come from the germline V gene. V shed 1 base and J 14 bases; nucleotides not matched to a gene: 8. The CDR3 loop is CASSLGVSGRRYF. The CDR3 region has the DNA TGTGCCAGCAGCTTAGGGGTCAGCGGGAGAAGGTATTTT.

V and J are TRBV7-9 and TRBJ2-3; D possibly corresponds to TRBD1 (5 bases). Germline values: CDR1 SEHNR, CDR2 FQNEAQ (reference sequence). Trimming shortened V by 5 bases and J by 2 bases, and 11 bases separated the two germline ends. This CDR3 is 14 amino acids long. CDR3 DNA sequence: TGTGCCAGCAGCCCCCGACAGTTCACAGATACGCAGTATTTT. Translated: CASSPRQFTDTQYF.

V usage is TRBV7-3 and J usage is TRBJ2-2; no firm D call. The CDR3 contains 13 residues. Germline CDR1 and CDR2: SGHTA and FQGTGA. Trimming pared 5 bases from V and 2 bases from J, leaving 6 bases between. Here the CDR3 DNA reads TGTGCCAGCAGCATCAGTAACACCGGGGAGCTGTTTTTT. Amino acid sequence: CASSISNTGELFF.

The rearrangement links TRBV6-2 or TRBV6-3 to TRBJ1-1, with D possibly matching TRBD1 (6 bases). The V and J ends lost 2 bases and 5 bases respectively, with 9 bases between them. Germline CDR1 MNHEY, CDR2 SVGEGT. The length of the CDR3 is 13 residues. The CDR3 sequence is CASSYHRATEAFF. The CDR3 coding sequence is TGTGCCAGCAGTTACCACAGGGCGACTGAAGCTTTCTTT.

This chain uses TRBV3-1 (or the pseudogene TRBV3-2) with TRBJ1-4, with TRBD1 matching 7 bases. The germline V gene has CDR1 LGHDT and CDR2 YNNKEL (reference sequence). This CDR3 has 13 amino acids. The ends lost 3 bases at V and 11 bases at J; junction bases unmatched: 6. CDR3 loop: CASSHRGQTKLFF. In DNA form, the CDR3 reads TGTGCCAGCAGCCACCGGGGACAGACTAAACTGTTTTTT.

The J gene is TRBJ2-2, the V gene TRBV25-1, with 8 bases matching TRBD2. The germline CDR1 and CDR2 sequences are MGHDK and SYGVNS. The CDR3 totals 15 residues. Trimming removed 7 bases from V and 5 bases from J; junction bases left unmatched: 9. This chain's CDR3 is CASTTSAEGTGELFF. In DNA form, the CDR3 reads TGTGCCAGCACGACTAGCGCCGAAGGGACCGGGGAGCTGTTTTTT.

The chain uses TRBV18 and TRBJ2-5; TRBD1 matches 8 bases. The CDR3 totals 16 residues. The V gene's germline CDR1 is KGHSH and CDR2 LQKENI. The J segment lost 2 bases and the V segment lost 1 base, leaving 6 bases of the junction unmatched. The CDR3 DNA follows: TGTGCCAGCTCACCACTCAGGGGGCGAGATCAAGAGACCCAGTACTTC. Translating gives CASSPLRGRDQETQYF.

The chain links TRBV12-3 or TRBV12-4 to TRBJ1-5, with D unresolved. The CDR3 totals 11 residues. V was cut by 5 bases and J by 9 bases, with 8 bases left in between. Here the CDR3 reads CASSLGGPQHF. For the CDR3, the DNA is TGTGCCAGCAGTCTAGGAGGGCCCCAGCATTTT.

The chain couples TRBV15 to TRBJ2-2; 11 bases map to TRBD2. Germline CDR1 LNHNV, CDR2 YYDKDF (reference sequence). The CDR3 has 16 residues. V was clipped by 6 bases and J by 5 bases; unmatched bases: 8. This CDR3 is CATRFLAGGHTGELFF. In DNA form, the CDR3 reads TGTGCCACCAGGTTCCTAGCGGGGGGCCATACCGGGGAGCTGTTTTTT.

This chain joins TRBV9 and TRBJ1-4; 8 nucleotides align to TRBD1. The CDR3 consists of 15 residues. Germline CDR1 reads SGDLS; CDR2 reads YYNGEE. V was pared by 0 bases and J by 4 bases, with 2 bases of the junction left unmatched. This CDR3 is CASSVGTGLNEKLFF. The CDR3 DNA follows: TGTGCCAGCAGCGTAGGGACAGGGCTTAATGAAAAACTGTTTTTT.

V and J are TRBV6-2 or TRBV6-3 and TRBJ1-1; D is possibly TRBD1 (6 bases). Deletions cut 3 bases from V and 5 bases from J, with 13 bases between. The CDR3 covers 14 residues. Germline values: CDR1 MNHEY, CDR2 SVGEGT. The CDR3 protein is CASSYGGVGTEAFF. CDR3 coding DNA: TGTGCCAGCAGTTATGGGGGCGTGGGAACTGAAGCTTTCTTT.

The genes are TRBV11-2 and TRBJ2-1; TRBD2 agrees at 7 bases. V shed 5 bases and J 8 bases; nucleotides not matched to a gene: 15. Germline V gene sequence: CDR1 SGHAT, CDR2 FQNNGV. The CDR3 runs 16 residues. The CDR3 bases are TGTGCCAGCAGCGCCCAAGGCATCGGGAGGTTGGATGAGCAGTTCTTC. Protein sequence: CASSAQGIGRLDEQFF.

This chain links TRBV19 with TRBJ1-3; D is uncertain. This CDR3 has 15 amino acids. Trimming pared 7 bases from V and 0 bases from J, leaving 13 bases between. The germline V gene has CDR1 LNHDA and CDR2 SQIVND (reference sequence). CDR3 in DNA: TGTGCCAGTAACGGGTTGGCTAGCTCTGGAAACACCATATATTTT. Residues: CASNGLASSGNTIYF. Full variable domain (missing parts from reference TRBV19 and TRBJ1-3): DGGITQSPKYLFRKEGQNVTLSCEQNLNHDAMYWYRQDPGQGLRLIYYSQIVNDFQKGDIAEGYSVSREKKESFPLTVTSAQKNPTAFYLCASNGLASSGNTIYFGEGSWLTVV.

V is TRBV5-6 and J is TRBJ2-3; TRBD2 aligns across 14 bases. CDR3 length: 18 residues. Germline lookup yields CDR1 SGHDT and CDR2 YYEEEE. After removal of 1 base from V and 4 bases from J, the junction contained 8 bases not matched to a gene. In nucleotides, the CDR3 is TGTGCCAGCAGCTTGATAGGACTAGCGGGAGGCCCTTCAGATACGCAGTATTTT. Protein sequence: CASSLIGLAGGPSDTQYF.

The chain is built from TRBV13 and TRBJ2-1; 7 nucleotides agree with TRBD1. This CDR3 contains 14 residues. Germline CDR1 is PRHDT and CDR2 is FYEKMQ (reference sequence). Losses at the gene ends were 9 bases for V and 5 bases for J; bases not matched to a gene: 10. DNA of the CDR3: TGTGCCAGTAGGGGGCTAGGTAGGCACAATGAGCAGTTCTTC. Its protein product is CASRGLGRHNEQFF.

The V and J genes are TRBV30 and TRBJ2-5; D gene unclear. The CDR3 is 11 residues long. Trimming took off 6 bases at V and 5 bases at J, with 10 bases between the two ends. Germline V gives CDR1 GTSNPN, CDR2 SVGIG (reference sequence). The CDR3 DNA reads TGTGCCTGTGGGTTCGGGGAGACCCAGTACTTC. It is translated as CACGFGETQYF.

CDR3 in amino acids: CASSQGLGANTDTQYF. CDR3 nucleotides: TGTGCCAGCAGCCAAGGTCTGGGGGCAAACACAGATACGCAGTATTTT. The chain couples TRBV27 to TRBJ2-3; perhaps TRBD1 as D (6 bases). The germline V gene has CDR1 MNHEY and CDR2 SMNVEV (reference sequence). V shed 6 bases and J shed 2 bases, with 18 bases lying between them. The CDR3 has 16 residues.

This clone occurred many times. In DNA, the CDR3 is TGTGCCAGCAGCCAAAAAGGGGGCTCTAACTATGGCTACACCTTC. This sequence encodes CASSQKGGSNYGYTF. The chain uses TRBV14 and TRBJ1-2; TRBD1 matches 7 bases. Germline V CDR1 and CDR2: SGHDN, FVKESK. Trimming at V came to 2 bases and at J to 0 bases, leaving 3 bases not matched to a gene. CDR3 length equals 15 residues.

CDR3 amino acids: CASSQGQGEVGELFF. The CDR3 coding sequence is TGCGCCAGCAGCCAAGGACAGGGGGAGGTCGGGGAGCTGTTTTTT. V usage is TRBV5-1 and J usage is TRBJ2-2; TRBD1 aligns across 10 bases. CDR3 size: 15 residues. Looked up from germline, CDR1 is SGHRS and CDR2 is YFSETQ. V lost 4 bases, J lost 7 bases, and 7 bases stayed unmatched. Looking up the rest from reference TRBV5-1 and TRBJ2-2 gives the full variable domain: KAGVTQTPRYLIKTRGQQVTLSCSPISGHRSVSWYQQTPGQGLQFLFEYFSETQRNKGNFPGRFSGRQFSNSRSEMNVSTLELGDSALYLCASSQGQGEVGELFFGEGSRLTVL.

The rearrangement joins TRBV29-1 to TRBJ1-1, with D possibly TRBD1 on 5 matching bases. Germline assignment: CDR1 SQVTM and CDR2 ANQGSEA. V lost 8 bases to trimming and J lost 5 bases, with 18 bases between them. This CDR3 has 13 residues. CDR3 nucleotide sequence: TGCAGCCTTGCCGGGGGAGGAGATACTGAAGCTTTCTTT. Amino acid sequence: CSLAGGGDTEAFF.

The chain couples TRBV6-6 to TRBJ2-1; 14 nucleotides line up with TRBD2. CDR1 MNHNY and CDR2 SVGAGI come from the germline V gene (reference sequence). Losses at the gene ends were 4 bases for V and 7 bases for J; bases not matched to a gene: 3. This CDR3 spans 15 amino acids. DNA for the CDR3: TGTGCCAGCAGTTGGGGGACTAGCGGGAGAAATGAGCAGTTCTTC. The encoded protein is CASSWGTSGRNEQFF.

The chain combines TRBV18 with TRBJ1-2, with D perhaps matching TRBD1 (5 bases). Deletions cut 3 bases from V and 4 bases from J, with 12 bases between. Germline values: CDR1 KGHSH, CDR2 LQKENI. This CDR3 comprises 14 residues. CDR3 nucleotides: TGTGCCAGCTCACCGCCAATAGGGGCCTATGGCTACACCTTC. Its translation: CASSPPIGAYGYTF.

J is TRBJ2-4 and V is TRBV2; D possibly corresponds to TRBD2 (7 bases). Germline CDR1 reads SNHLY; CDR2 reads FYNNEI. Trimming cost V 8 bases and J 7 bases, with 18 bases left between them. There are 14 residues in the CDR3. CDR3 sequence (DNA): TGTGCCAGCGCGGTCCAGGGGAGGGAGAACATTCAGTACTTC. Translation gives CASAVQGRENIQYF.

CDR3 region: CASRSGQSKYEQYF. Written as DNA, the CDR3 is TGCGCCAGCAGATCGGGACAGAGTAAATACGAGCAGTACTTC. This chain links TRBV10-1 with TRBJ2-7, with 7 bases identical to TRBD1. Germline V gene lookup returns CDR1 WNHNN and CDR2 SYGVQD (reference sequence). Trimming cost V 6 bases and J 4 bases; bases outside gene matches: 9. This CDR3 has 14 amino acids.

The J gene is TRBJ2-5, the V gene TRBV7-9, with D tentatively TRBD2 (5 bases). V lost 1 base and J 1 base, leaving 10 bases between the germline ends. The CDR3 contains 15 residues. In germline, CDR1 is SEHNR, CDR2 FQNEAQ (reference sequence). The CDR3 sequence: CASSLGGSLQETQYF. Written as DNA, the CDR3 is TGTGCCAGCAGCTTAGGTGGGAGCCTCCAAGAGACCCAGTACTTC.

This sequence joins TRBV5-1 and TRBJ2-3; weak D call: TRBD2 (6 bases). The CDR3 loop spans 12 amino acids. The V end was cut by 4 bases, the J end by 6 bases, with 9 bases between. The germline V gene has CDR1 SGHRS and CDR2 YFSETQ. The CDR3, as DNA: TGCGCCAGCAGCCTGGAGGGGGATACGCAGTATTTT. Amino acid sequence: CASSLEGDTQYF.